The clone carrying this T cell receptor beta chain was counted a few times. No antigen is known for it. Amplification of TCR alpha and beta CDR3 regions from RNA used iRepertoire nested multiplex PCR. Input was roughly 100-450 ng of tissue mRNA or PBMC total RNA. TCRdb redid the calling of the multiplex PCR reads with MiXCR, one entry per CDR3 protein. The data show about 110,000 distinct CDR3 sequences, less than 30% seen once. The record originates from a study of glioma-infiltrating T cells. Findings of the study overall: Tissue and blood shared very few CDR3 sequences. Non-neoplastic patients had below-expected tissue-blood divergence, while all gliomas exceeded expectation.

Sequenced input: glioma tissue, nonneoplastic brain tissue, or PBMCs (not recorded which). This clonotype originated in a human donor with low-grade glioma or glioblastoma, undergoing nonglioma brain surgery, or in good health (not recorded which).

The CDR3 loop is CSVGGPDEQYF. The CDR3 DNA sequence: TGCAGCGTTGGTGGACCGGACGAGCAGTACTTC. The chain combines TRBV29-1 with TRBJ2-7; D gene ambiguous. Between the trimmed V and J ends, which lost 4 bases and 5 bases, there was a span of 9 bases. The CDR3 covers 11 residues. Germline CDR1 SQVTM, CDR2 ANQGSEA.